The sequence of this TCR beta chain was determined in a study of breast tumors, draining lymph nodes, adjacent tissues. CDR1 and CDR2 from the germline V gene are LGHDT and YNNKEL (reference sequence). There are 14 residues in the CDR3. TCRdb ran MiXCR on the multiplex PCR reads and lists one entry per CDR3 protein. This table has 270,000 or so distinct CDR3 sequences, about 30% appearing once. A word on this clonotype: Its antigen is currently unknown. This may be a read error, as it is one base from a much larger clone.

Samples came from axillary lymph nodes draining the breast cancer. Findings and limits, study-wide: Tumor repertoires ranked between lymph nodes and nontumor tissue in diversity, with V and J gene preferences. Luminal-like breast cancer showed significantly higher tumor–nontumor repertoire similarity than basal-like. Findings are consistent with lymph node origin and intratumoral expansion of most tumor T cells.

Material for sequencing was axillary lymph node tissue. This TCR was sampled from a female donor with breast cancer. Some clones in this sample may be carry-over from other donors' samples. This rearrangement joins TRBV3-1 to TRBJ2-5; D uncertain. CDR3 DNA: TGTGCCAGCAGCCTAAGAAGTACCCAAGGGACCCAGTACTTC. It is translated as CASSLRSTQGTQYF.